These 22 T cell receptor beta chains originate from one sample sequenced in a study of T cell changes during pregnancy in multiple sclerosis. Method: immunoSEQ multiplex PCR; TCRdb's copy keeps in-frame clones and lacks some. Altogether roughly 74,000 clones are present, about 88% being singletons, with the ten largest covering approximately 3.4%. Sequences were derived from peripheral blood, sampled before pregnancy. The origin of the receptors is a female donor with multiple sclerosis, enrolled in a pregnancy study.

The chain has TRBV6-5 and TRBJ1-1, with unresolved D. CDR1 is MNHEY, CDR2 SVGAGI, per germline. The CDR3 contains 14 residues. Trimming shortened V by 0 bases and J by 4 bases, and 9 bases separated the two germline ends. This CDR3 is CASSYSTGSTEAFF. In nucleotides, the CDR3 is TGTGCCAGCAGTTACTCGACCGGGAGCACTGAAGCTTTCTTT.

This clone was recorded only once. The CDR3 DNA is TGCGCCAGCAGCATTCAGGGCACCAGTACCTACGAGCAGTACTTC. Protein sequence: CASSIQGTSTYEQYF. This chain links TRBV5-1 with TRBJ2-7; a possible D gene is TRBD1 (5 bases). V lost 4 bases and J lost 2, with 16 bases in between. Germline V CDR1 and CDR2: SGHRS, YFSETQ. The CDR3 covers 15 residues.

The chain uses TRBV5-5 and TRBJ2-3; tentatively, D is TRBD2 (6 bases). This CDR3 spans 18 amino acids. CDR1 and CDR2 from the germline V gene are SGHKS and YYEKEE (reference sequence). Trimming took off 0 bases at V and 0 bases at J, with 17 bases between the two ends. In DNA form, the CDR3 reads TGTGCCAGCAGCTTGGAGGTCTTGGGGGGATATAGCACAGATACGCAGTATTTT. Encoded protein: CASSLEVLGGYSTDTQYF.

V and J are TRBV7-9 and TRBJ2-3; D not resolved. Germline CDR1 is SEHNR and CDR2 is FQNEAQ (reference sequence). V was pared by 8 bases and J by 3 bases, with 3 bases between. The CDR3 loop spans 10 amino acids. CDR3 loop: CASHTDTQYF. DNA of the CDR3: TGTGCCAGCCATACAGATACGCAGTATTTT.

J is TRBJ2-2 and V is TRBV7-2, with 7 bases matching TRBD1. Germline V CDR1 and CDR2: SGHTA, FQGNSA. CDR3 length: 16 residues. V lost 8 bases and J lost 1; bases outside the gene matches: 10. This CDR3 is CASDRVERRNTGELFF. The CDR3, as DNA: TGTGCCAGCGACAGGGTGGAGCGTAGGAACACCGGGGAGCTGTTTTTT.

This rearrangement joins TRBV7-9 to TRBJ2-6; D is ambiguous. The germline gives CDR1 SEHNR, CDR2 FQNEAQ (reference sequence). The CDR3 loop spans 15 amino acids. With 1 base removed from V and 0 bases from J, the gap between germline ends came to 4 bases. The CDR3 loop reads CASSLGGSGANVLTF. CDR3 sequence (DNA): TGTGCCAGCAGCTTAGGAGGCTCTGGGGCCAACGTCCTGACTTTC.

DNA of the CDR3: TGTGCCAGCAGCCAAGATATCGGGTTTGAAGCTTTCTTT. Translated: CASSQDIGFEAFF. This chain links TRBV4-2 with TRBJ1-1, with D unclear. Trimming stripped 0 bases from V and 7 bases from J, with 9 bases between. The CDR3 sequence is 13 residues long. Germline V CDR1 and CDR2: LGHNA, YNFKEQ.

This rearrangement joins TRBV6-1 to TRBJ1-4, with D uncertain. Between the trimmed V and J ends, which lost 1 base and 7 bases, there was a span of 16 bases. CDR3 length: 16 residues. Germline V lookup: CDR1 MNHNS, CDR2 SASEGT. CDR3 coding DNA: TGTGCCAGCAGTGAAGACCGGTCGAGAGACTTTGAAAAACTGTTTTTT. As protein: CASSEDRSRDFEKLFF.

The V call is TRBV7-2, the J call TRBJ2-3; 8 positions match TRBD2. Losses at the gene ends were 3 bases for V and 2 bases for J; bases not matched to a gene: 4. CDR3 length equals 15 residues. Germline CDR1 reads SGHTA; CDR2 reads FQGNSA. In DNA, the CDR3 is TGTGCCAGCAGCTTTAGCGGGACTCTCACAGATACGCAGTATTTT. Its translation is CASSFSGTLTDTQYF.

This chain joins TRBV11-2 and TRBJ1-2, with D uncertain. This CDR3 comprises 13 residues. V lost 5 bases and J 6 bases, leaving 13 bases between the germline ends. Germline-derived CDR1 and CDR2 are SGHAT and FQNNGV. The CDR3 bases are TGTGCCAGCAGCGCATACGAGACTCATGGCTACACCTTC. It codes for CASSAYETHGYTF.

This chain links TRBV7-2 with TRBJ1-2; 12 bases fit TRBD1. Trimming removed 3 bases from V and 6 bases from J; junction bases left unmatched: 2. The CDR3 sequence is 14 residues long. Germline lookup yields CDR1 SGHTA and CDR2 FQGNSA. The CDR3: CASSFGDRGHGYTF. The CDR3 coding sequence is TGTGCCAGCAGCTTCGGGGACAGGGGGCATGGCTACACCTTC. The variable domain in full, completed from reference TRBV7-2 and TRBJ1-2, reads GAGVSQSPSNKVTEKGKDVELRCDPISGHTALYWYRQSLGQGLEFLIYFQGNSAPDKSGLPSDRFSAERTGGSVSTLTIQRTQQEDSAVYLCASSFGDRGHGYTFGSGTRLTVV.

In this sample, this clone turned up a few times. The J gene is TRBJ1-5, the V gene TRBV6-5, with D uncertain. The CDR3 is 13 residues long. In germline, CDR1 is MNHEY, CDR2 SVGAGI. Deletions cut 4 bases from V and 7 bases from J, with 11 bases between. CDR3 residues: CASSWTNGQPQHF. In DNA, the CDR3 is TGTGCCAGCAGTTGGACTAACGGGCAGCCCCAGCATTTT.

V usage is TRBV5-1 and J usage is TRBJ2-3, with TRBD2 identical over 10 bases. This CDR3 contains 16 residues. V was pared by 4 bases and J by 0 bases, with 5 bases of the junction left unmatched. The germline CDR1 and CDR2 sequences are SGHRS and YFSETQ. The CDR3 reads CASSAGTSESTDTQYF. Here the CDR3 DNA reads TGCGCCAGCAGCGCAGGGACTAGCGAGAGCACAGATACGCAGTATTTT.

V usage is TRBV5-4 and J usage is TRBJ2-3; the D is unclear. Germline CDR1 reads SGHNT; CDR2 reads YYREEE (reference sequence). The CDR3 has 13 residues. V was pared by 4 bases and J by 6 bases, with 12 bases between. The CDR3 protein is CASSLRAQDTQYF. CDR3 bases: TGTGCCAGCAGCCTCAGAGCACAGGATACGCAGTATTTT.

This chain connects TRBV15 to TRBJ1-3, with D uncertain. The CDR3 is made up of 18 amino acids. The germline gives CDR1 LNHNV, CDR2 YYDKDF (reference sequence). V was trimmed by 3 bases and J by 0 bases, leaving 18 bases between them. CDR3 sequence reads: CATSRGDNVVYSGNTIYF. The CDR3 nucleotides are TGTGCCACCAGCAGGGGTGACAATGTCGTCTACTCTGGAAACACCATATATTTT. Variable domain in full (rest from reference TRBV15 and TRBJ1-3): DAMVIQNPRYQVTQFGKPVTLSCSQTLNHNVMYWYQQKSSQAPKLLFHYYDKDFNNEADTPDNFQSRRPNTSFCFLDIRSPGLGDTAMYLCATSRGDNVVYSGNTIYFGEGSWLTVV.

CDR3 amino acids: CASGQGNEQYF. CDR3 nucleotide sequence: TGCGCCAGCGGACAGGGCAACGAGCAGTACTTC. The V and J genes are TRBV5-1 and TRBJ2-7; 8 positions agree with TRBD1. The germline CDR1 and CDR2 sequences are SGHRS and YFSETQ. The CDR3 totals 11 residues. V shed 7 bases and J 5 bases; nucleotides not matched to a gene: 2.

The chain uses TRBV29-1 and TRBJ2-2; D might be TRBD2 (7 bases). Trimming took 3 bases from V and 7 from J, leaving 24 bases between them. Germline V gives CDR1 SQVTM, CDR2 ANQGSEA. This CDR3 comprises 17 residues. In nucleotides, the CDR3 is TGCAGCGTTGAGGGGACCCCAACCTGGGGAGGGGGCGGGGAGCTGTTTTTT. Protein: CSVEGTPTWGGGGELFF.

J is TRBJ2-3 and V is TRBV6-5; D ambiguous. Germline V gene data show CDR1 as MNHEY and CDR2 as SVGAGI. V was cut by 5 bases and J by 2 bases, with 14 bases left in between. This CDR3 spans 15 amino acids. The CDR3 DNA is TGTGCCAGCAGTACCCGGCCAGGCGCCACAGATACGCAGTATTTT. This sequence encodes CASSTRPGATDTQYF.

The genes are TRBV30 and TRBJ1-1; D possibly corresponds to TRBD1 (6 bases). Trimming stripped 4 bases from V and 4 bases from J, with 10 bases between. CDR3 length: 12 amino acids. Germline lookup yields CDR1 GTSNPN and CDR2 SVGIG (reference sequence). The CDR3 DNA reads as TGTGCCTGGAAACAGGGTAGCACTGAAGCTTTCTTT. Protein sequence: CAWKQGSTEAFF.

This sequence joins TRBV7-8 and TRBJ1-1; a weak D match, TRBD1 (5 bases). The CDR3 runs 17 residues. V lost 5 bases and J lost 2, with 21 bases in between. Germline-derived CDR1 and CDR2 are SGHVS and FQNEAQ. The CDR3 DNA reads TGTGCCAGCAGCCTTATCCCCACGGGGGGAGACAACACTGAAGCTTTCTTT. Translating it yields CASSLIPTGGDNTEAFF.

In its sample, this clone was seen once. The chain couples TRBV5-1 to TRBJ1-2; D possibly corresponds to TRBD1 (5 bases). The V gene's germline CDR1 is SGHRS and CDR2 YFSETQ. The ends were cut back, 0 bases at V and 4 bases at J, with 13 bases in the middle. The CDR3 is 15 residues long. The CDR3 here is CASSLDRSFSYGYTF. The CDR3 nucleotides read TGCGCCAGCAGCTTGGACAGGAGCTTCTCCTATGGCTACACCTTC.

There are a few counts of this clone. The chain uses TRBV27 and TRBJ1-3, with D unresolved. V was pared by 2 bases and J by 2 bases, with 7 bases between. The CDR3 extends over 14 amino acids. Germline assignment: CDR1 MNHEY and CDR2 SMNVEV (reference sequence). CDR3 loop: CASSLVDTGNTIYF. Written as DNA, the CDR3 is TGTGCCAGCAGTTTAGTAGATACTGGAAACACCATATATTTT.